This TCR beta chain was obtained from a study of cytomegalovirus exposure and HLA in healthy donors. General study findings and limits: What a later analysis reportedly showed was that an Asian-associated ancestry cluster had fewer N-insertions than the approximately 700-donor mean.

It was with 60 Vbeta and 13 Jbeta primers that the PCR ran. Repertoires were generated with immunoSEQ multiplex PCR, while TCRdb's copy carries only in-frame clones and drops some. The data hold 95,000 to 150,000 clones, with approximately 66% observed a single time. The CDR3 is 14 amino acids. Germline V gives CDR1 GTSNPN, CDR2 SVGIG (reference sequence). V lost 0 bases to trimming and J lost 8 bases, with 16 bases between them. Concerning this clone itself: Antigen: not known.

The source is a woman aged 40-49 years in good health and CMV-seropositive. This sequence joins TRBV30 and TRBJ1-2; D possibly corresponds to TRBD1 (5 bases). Sequencing was performed on PBMCs. CDR3 DNA sequence: TGTGCCTGGAGTGTACGCCGGGGGGGTGGCGGCTACACCTTC. This gives the protein CAWSVRRGGGGYTF. The variable domain in full, completed from reference TRBV30 and TRBJ1-2, reads SQTIHQWPATLVQPVGSPLSLECTVEGTSNPNLYWYRQAAGRGLQLLFYSVGIGQISSEVPQNLSASRPQDRQFILSSKKLLLSDSGFYLCAWSVRRGGGGYTFGSGTRLTVV.